One and the same sample provided the 23 T cell receptor beta chains below, sequenced in a study of cytomegalovirus exposure and HLA in healthy donors. PCR used 60 Vbeta primers and 13 Jbeta primers. Profiled with immunoSEQ multiplex PCR; TCRdb holds only in-frame clones, not every one. The listing contains more than 100,000 clones. Sequenced: PBMCs. The receptor source for this set is a man aged 40-50 years in good health and CMV-seronegative.

The chain has TRBV6-1 and TRBJ2-3; 11 bases align to TRBD2. The V gene's germline CDR1 is MNHNS and CDR2 SASEGT. This CDR3 is built from 19 residues. The V segment lost 1 base and the J segment 3 bases; nucleotides outside the gene matches: 12. Here the CDR3 reads CASSEGLAGTKRGTDTQYF. DNA for the CDR3: TGTGCCAGCAGTGAAGGACTAGCGGGGACAAAAAGGGGAACAGATACGCAGTATTTT.

As concerns this clone: This specimen includes other DNA sequences encoding the same CDR3. The genes are TRBV5-1 and TRBJ2-7; no firm D call. V was cut by 0 bases and J by 2 bases, with 3 bases left in between. CDR3 length equals 12 residues. Germline V gene data show CDR1 as SGHRS and CDR2 as YFSETQ. The CDR3 region has the DNA TGCGCCAGCAGCTTGGACACCTACGAGCAGTACTTC. As protein: CASSLDTYEQYF.

The chain uses TRBV5-1 and TRBJ2-5, with a weak D call TRBD1 (6 bases). The end of the DNA fits TRBJ2-7 better, so the J call may be wrong. Germline values: CDR1 SGHRS, CDR2 YFSETQ. The CDR3 runs 11 residues. The CDR3 spells CASHRDHEQYF. In nucleotides, the CDR3 is TGCGCCAGCCACAGGGATCACGAGCAGTACTTC.

The CDR3 region has the DNA TGTGCCAGCAGTCCCCAGGGACAGTCCTATGGCTACACCTTC. It codes for CASSPQGQSYGYTF. The V call is TRBV27, the J call TRBJ1-2, with 7 bases identical to TRBD1. This CDR3 region has 14 residues. CDR1 and CDR2 (germline): MNHEY, SMNVEV (reference sequence). The trim removed 5 bases at V and 4 bases at J, leaving 7 bases unmatched.

The V call is TRBV27, the J call TRBJ1-2; D might be TRBD1 (5 bases). CDR3 length: 11 amino acids. V was pared by 6 bases and J by 5 bases, with 7 bases between. CDR1 and CDR2 from the germline V gene are MNHEY and SMNVEV (reference sequence). Here the CDR3 DNA reads TGTGCCAGCAGAGACAGTTATGGCTACACCTTC. Its protein product is CASRDSYGYTF.

The V and J genes are TRBV27 and TRBJ2-2; 9 bases are shared with TRBD2. Germline loops: CDR1 MNHEY, CDR2 SMNVEV (reference sequence). V lost 2 bases to trimming and J lost 4 bases; unmatched junction nucleotides: 2. The CDR3 is made up of 15 amino acids. The CDR3 is CASSLGGRATGELFF. CDR3 DNA: TGTGCCAGCAGTTTAGGCGGGAGGGCCACCGGGGAGCTGTTTTTT.

The CDR3 DNA follows: TGTGCCTGGAGTTCCGGGCAGGGGGCATCTGGAAACACCATATATTTT. It is translated as CAWSSGQGASGNTIYF. This chain uses TRBV30 with TRBJ1-3, with 8 bases identical to TRBD1. This CDR3 is 16 amino acids long. CDR1 is GTSNPN, CDR2 SVGIG, per germline (reference sequence). V was pared by 2 bases and J by 1 base, with 7 bases of the junction left unmatched.

The gene calls are TRBV11-2 and TRBJ2-2; possible D gene TRBD1, 6 bases. The CDR3 is 15 residues long. Looked up from germline, CDR1 is SGHAT and CDR2 is FQNNGV. V was cut by 5 bases and J by 1 base, with 11 bases left in between. The CDR3, as DNA: TGTGCCAGCAGCCCAGGGGTCGTGAACACCGGGGAGCTGTTTTTT. This gives the protein CASSPGVVNTGELFF.

This chain joins TRBV5-4 and TRBJ1-2; 8 nucleotides match TRBD1. This CDR3 is 12 amino acids long. Germline V gene lookup returns CDR1 SGHNT and CDR2 YYREEE (reference sequence). V gave up 9 bases and J gave up 8 bases; unmatched junction bases: 9. The CDR3 here is CATTPDRGGYTF. CDR3 in DNA: TGTGCCACCACACCCGACAGGGGCGGCTACACCTTC.

The chain carries TRBV11-2 and TRBJ2-3, with D tentatively TRBD2 (6 bases). V gave up 1 base and J gave up 3 bases, with 11 bases separating them. Germline CDR1 is SGHAT and CDR2 is FQNNGV. This CDR3 contains 15 residues. The DNA of the CDR3 is TGTGCCAGCAGCTTAGGCGGGGCAATAACAGATACGCAGTATTTT. The encoded protein is CASSLGGAITDTQYF.

The chain carries TRBV19 and TRBJ2-3; 8 bases agree with TRBD1. The CDR3 runs to 13 residues. Germline loops: CDR1 LNHDA, CDR2 SQIVND (reference sequence). Trimming took 8 bases from V and 3 from J; bases not matched to a gene: 4. The CDR3 nucleotides are TGTGCCAGTCACGGACAGGGAACAGATACGCAGTATTTT. Translation gives CASHGQGTDTQYF.

The chain is built from TRBV7-9 and TRBJ2-7; 10 positions agree with TRBD1. Germline lookup yields CDR1 SEHNR and CDR2 FQNEAQ (reference sequence). CDR3 length equals 14 residues. V lost 5 bases to trimming and J lost 3 bases; unmatched junction nucleotides: 4. The CDR3 nucleotides read TGTGCCAGCAGCCCGCGGGACAGGGGCTACGAGCAGTACTTC. Protein sequence: CASSPRDRGYEQYF.

The chain is built from TRBV28 and TRBJ2-3, with TRBD2 identical over 11 bases. There are 13 residues in the CDR3. Trimming removed 3 bases from V and 8 bases from J; junction bases left unmatched: 1. Germline V CDR1 and CDR2: MDHEN, SYDVKM. The CDR3 region is CASSFGLAGTQYF. The DNA for the CDR3 is TGTGCCAGCAGTTTCGGACTAGCGGGTACGCAGTATTTT.

J is TRBJ2-1 and V is TRBV10-2; 12 nucleotides agree with TRBD1. This CDR3 comprises 15 residues. Losses at the gene ends were 5 bases for V and 7 bases for J; bases not matched to a gene: 6. Germline loops: CDR1 WSHSY, CDR2 SAAADI. In DNA form, the CDR3 reads TGCGCCAGCAGTTTGGGACAGGGGGCTCGGAATGAGCAGTTCTTC. Translating gives CASSLGQGARNEQFF.

The rearrangement uses TRBV7-2 and TRBJ2-5; 8 nucleotides line up with TRBD2. The CDR3 spans 16 residues. The V segment lost 2 bases and the J segment 5 bases; nucleotides outside the gene matches: 10. CDR1 SGHTA and CDR2 FQGNSA come from the germline V gene. CDR3 nucleotides: TGTGCCAGCAGCTTACGGTTAGCGGGGTATCTTGAGACCCAGTACTTC. The encoded protein is CASSLRLAGYLETQYF.

This chain joins TRBV10-3 and TRBJ2-3; 9 bases line up with TRBD1. CDR1 and CDR2 (germline): ENHRY, SYGVKD. The V gene end was trimmed by 6 bases and the J gene end by 4 bases; junction bases not matched to a gene: 2. The CDR3 totals 13 residues. The CDR3 DNA is TGTGCCATCAGGGGACAGGGCGCAGATACGCAGTATTTT. Protein product: CAIRGQGADTQYF.

The chain is built from TRBV5-4 and TRBJ1-6; tentative D call: TRBD1 (5 bases). Trimming removed 4 bases at V and 5 bases at J, with 16 bases between. CDR1 and CDR2 from the germline V gene are SGHNT and YYREEE (reference sequence). The CDR3 length is 16 residues. This CDR3 is CASSQDTHPNNSPLHF. CDR3 DNA sequence: TGTGCCAGCAGCCAGGACACCCATCCCAATAATTCACCCCTCCACTTT. Combining the CDR3 with reference TRBV5-4 and TRBJ1-6 gives the whole variable domain ETGVTQSPTHLIKTRGQQVTLRCSSQSGHNTVSWYQQALGQGPQFIFQYYREEENGRGNFPPRFSGLQFPNYSSELNVNALELDDSALYLCASSQDTHPNNSPLHFGNGTRLTVT.

The rearrangement links TRBV29-1 to TRBJ1-1; D is undetermined. CDR3 length equals 8 residues. Germline V gene sequence: CDR1 SQVTM, CDR2 ANQGSEA. V lost 6 bases, J lost 7 bases, and 3 bases lay in between. CDR3: CSVGEAFF. Written as DNA, the CDR3 is TGCAGCGTCGGTGAAGCTTTCTTT.

The CDR3 bases are TGTGCCAGCAGTTTAGTCAGGGCGGACTATGGCTACACCTTC. Translating gives CASSLVRADYGYTF. This sequence joins TRBV28 and TRBJ1-2; tentatively, D is TRBD1 (5 bases). Per germline, CDR1 MDHEN and CDR2 SYDVKM. This CDR3 is built from 14 residues. Trimming removed 2 bases at V and 3 bases at J, with 10 bases between.

V and J are TRBV4-2 and TRBJ2-3; 14 bases map to TRBD2. The CDR3 has 16 residues. Per the germline V gene, CDR1 is LGHNA and CDR2 is YNFKEQ. V gave up 4 bases and J gave up 6 bases; unmatched junction bases: 6. CDR3 nucleotides: TGTGCCAGCAGCCCTCATAGACTAGCGGGGGGGGATACGCAGTATTTT. This codes for CASSPHRLAGGDTQYF.

The J gene is TRBJ2-7, the V gene TRBV5-1, with 7 bases that match TRBD2. Germline CDR1 and CDR2: SGHRS and YFSETQ. The CDR3 totals 15 residues. Unmatched junction bases numbered 9, after V lost 4 bases and J lost 2 bases. CDR3 sequence reads: CASSPGGSVPYEQYF. The CDR3, as DNA: TGCGCCAGCAGCCCGGGGGGATCTGTTCCCTACGAGCAGTACTTC.

The V and J genes are TRBV7-6 and TRBJ2-1; 7 bases align to TRBD2. The length of the CDR3 is 15 residues. Germline loops: CDR1 SGHVS, CDR2 FNYEAQ. V lost 1 base and J lost 4; bases outside the gene matches: 4. The CDR3 nucleotides are TGTGCCAGCAGCTTAGATGGCGGGAGTTACAATGAGCAGTTCTTC. As protein: CASSLDGGSYNEQFF.

The chain has TRBV10-2 and TRBJ2-7; the D gene is possibly TRBD1 (6 bases). V lost 2 bases, J lost 1 base, and 9 bases lay in between. The CDR3 is made up of 14 amino acids. CDR1 WSHSY and CDR2 SAAADI come from the germline V gene. The chain's CDR3 is CASSETGQSYEQYF. Here the CDR3 DNA reads TGCGCCAGCAGTGAGACAGGGCAGTCCTACGAGCAGTACTTC.